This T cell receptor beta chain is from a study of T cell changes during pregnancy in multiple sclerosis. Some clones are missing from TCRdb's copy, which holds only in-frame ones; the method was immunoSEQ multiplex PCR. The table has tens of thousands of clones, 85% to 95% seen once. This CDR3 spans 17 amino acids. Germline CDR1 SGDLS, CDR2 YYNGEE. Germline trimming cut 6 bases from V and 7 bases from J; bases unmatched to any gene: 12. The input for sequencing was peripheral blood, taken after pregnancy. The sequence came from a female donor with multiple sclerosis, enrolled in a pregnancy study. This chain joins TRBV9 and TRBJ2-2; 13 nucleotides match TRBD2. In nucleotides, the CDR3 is TGTGCCAGCACCCACACCGGGACTAGCGGGATTATCGGGGAGCTGTTTTTT. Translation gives CASTHTGTSGIIGELFF.